This is a list of T cell receptor beta chains from one sample in a study of beta chain features in type 1 diabetes. This table comes from immunoSEQ multiplex PCR, and its TCRdb copy is limited to in-frame clones, with some not included. The table has some 350,000 clones, roughly 14% seen once. What was sequenced was naive CD4+ T cells from blood. Every receptor here comes from a woman aged 18-29 years with type 1 diabetes. Both conserved end residues are part of each CDR3. D genes are given only for firm matches. Clone size is shown for a subset of rows, as once, few, many or a class of expanded clone.

few TRBJ2-7 TRBV5-1 TRBD1 TGCGCCAGCAGCCGACAGGGGAGGCAGTACTTC CASSRQGRQYF
. TRBJ2-1 TRBV2 . TGTGCCAGCAGTGACAGCAATGAGCAGTTCTTC CASSDSNEQFF
few TRBJ2-3 TRBV30 TRBD2 TGTGCCTGGAGTGTAAGGGTACTAGCGGGAGATGGAGATACGCAGTATTTT CAWSVRVLAGDGDTQYF
. TRBJ2-1 TRBV14 . TGTGCCAGCAGCCAAGAGGCGGGAAATGAGCAGTTCTTC CASSQEAGNEQFF
few TRBJ2-4 TRBV30 TRBD1 TGTGCCTGGAGTCCGGGACAGGGGGCCAAAAACATTCAGTACTTC CAWSPGQGAKNIQYF
. TRBJ2-1 TRBV6-6 . TGTGCCAGCAGGATCTGGGGCTCGCGGGGATATGAGCAGTTCTTC CASRIWGSRGYEQFF
few TRBJ1-1 TRBV30 TRBD1 TGTGCCTGGAACCTGGGACAGGGAAGCACTGAAGCTTTCTTT CAWNLGQGSTEAFF
few TRBJ1-3 TRBV7-2 . TGTGCCAGCAGCTTCGACAAGAGCTCTGGAAACACCATATATTTT CASSFDKSSGNTIYF
. TRBJ2-1 TRBV30 TRBD2 TGTGCCTGGATGGGGACCGCGGCGGGAGGAATCAATGAGCAGTTCTTC CAWMGTAAGGINEQFF
. TRBJ1-5 TRBV28 TRBD1 TGTGCCAGCAGTTCGGGACAGGGGGCTTGGCAGCCCCAGCATTTT CASSSGQGAWQPQHF
. TRBJ1-1 TRBV6-5 . TGTGCCAGCAGTCCCGGGAACACTGAAGCTTTCTTT CASSPGNTEAFF
. TRBJ2-1 TRBV5-1 . TGCGCCAGCAGCTGGCGGGCCAATGATGAGCAGTTCTTC CASSWRANDEQFF
few TRBJ2-2 TRBV9 . TGTGCCAGCAGCGTAGGGCGGCTAGCGTTCACCGGGGAGCTGTTTTTT CASSVGRLAFTGELFF
few TRBJ1-5 TRBV2 TRBD1 TGTGCCAGCAGTGAAGGGGACAGCGCTTTTCAGCCCCAGCATTTT CASSEGDSAFQPQHF
. TRBJ1-1 TRBV19 . TGTGCCAGTAGTATAGTAAGAGGACAGTCGAACACTGAAGCTTTCTTT CASSIVRGQSNTEAFF
few TRBJ1-1 TRBV28 . TGTGCCAGCAGTTTACAACAGGGGAACACTGAAGCTTTCTTT CASSLQQGNTEAFF
. TRBJ1-3 TRBV4-2 . TGTGCCAGCAGCCAAGAGACAGGCCGCTCTGGAAACACCATATATTTT CASSQETGRSGNTIYF
. TRBJ1-1 TRBV5-1 . TGCGCCAGCAGAGTTCAAGACAGCAGGAACACTGAAGCTTTCTTT CASRVQDSRNTEAFF
few TRBJ2-4 TRBV11-2 TRBD2 TGTGCCAGCAGACCCGGGACTAGCGGCATTCAGTACTTC CASRPGTSGIQYF
. TRBJ2-1 TRBV27 TRBD2 TGTGCCAGCAGTTTACCCCTTAGACTAGCGGGATGTCGGTTCTTC CASSLPLRLAGCRFF
few TRBJ2-2 TRBV18 TRBD2 TGTGCCAGCTCACCTGGGCTAGCGGAGAACACCGGGGAGCTGTTTTTT CASSPGLAENTGELFF
few TRBJ2-1 TRBV15 TRBD2 TGTGCCACCACAACTAGCGGGATAAACAATGAGCAGTTCTTC CATTTSGINNEQFF
few TRBJ2-1 TRBV27 . TGTGCCAGCAGTTTACGGGGTAGCCTGGAGCAGTTCTTC CASSLRGSLEQFF
. TRBJ1-2 TRBV20-1 . TGCAGGGCCGATAACTATGGCTACACCTTC CRADNYGYTF
. TRBJ1-5 TRBV7-6 TRBD1 TGTGCCAGCAGCCTAAGGACAGGGGGCGGCCAGCCCCAGCATTTT CASSLRTGGGQPQHF
few TRBJ2-1 TRBV11-1 . TGTGCCAGCAGCCTCGGAGGGGAGCAGTTCTTC CASSLGGEQFF
few TRBJ2-2 TRBV11-3 . TGTGCCAGCAGCCGGGTAAAGTCCTACGGGGAGCTGTTTTTT CASSRVKSYGELFF
few TRBJ2-3 TRBV7-9 . TGTGCCAGCAGCTTACAAGATACGCAGTATTTT CASSLQDTQYF
few TRBJ2-1 TRBV5-1 TRBD2 TGCGCCAGCAAGGGACTAGCGGGAGCTTACAATGAGCAGTTCTTC CASKGLAGAYNEQFF
few TRBJ2-5 TRBV7-6 TRBD2 TGTGCCAGCAGCCTAAAGTTGACTAGCGGGGCAGAGACCCAGTACTTC CASSLKLTSGAETQYF
. TRBJ2-7 TRBV29-1 . TGCAGCGTTTCTCTGCGAGGGCTTCACTACGAGCAGTACTTC CSVSLRGLHYEQYF
few TRBJ2-1 TRBV4-1 TRBD2 TGCGCCAGCAGCCAAGGTGGGCCTAGAGGACTAGCGGGGCGGAATGAGCAGTTCTTC CASSQGGPRGLAGRNEQFF
many TRBJ2-3 TRBV7-9 . TGTGCCAGCAGCCCTGGAGGTCGCACAGATACGCAGTATTTT CASSPGGRTDTQYF
. TRBJ2-5 TRBV25-1 . TGTGCCAGCAGTCTGTTTGGAGGAGAGACCCAGTACTTC CASSLFGGETQYF
few TRBJ2-7 TRBV7-9 TRBD2 TGTGCCAGCAGCCCCAGACCGGGACTAGCTAGCGAGCAGTACTTC CASSPRPGLASEQYF
few TRBJ2-5 TRBV7-8 TRBD2 TGTGCCAGCAGCCCCGGGGGGGCCCAGTACTTC CASSPGGAQYF
few TRBJ1-1 TRBV18 . TGTGCCAGCTCAAATACAGGGAACACTGAAGCTTTCTTT CASSNTGNTEAFF
. TRBJ1-3 TRBV7-2 . TGTGCCAGCAGCCCCAGGGGTAGCTCTGGAAACACCATATATTTT CASSPRGSSGNTIYF
. TRBJ1-5 TRBV30 . TGTGCCTGGAGTGTAGCGACAGGAGGTGGCAATCAGCCCCAGCATTTT CAWSVATGGGNQPQHF
. TRBJ2-3 TRBV7-9 . TGTGCCAGCAGCTTAGCCGGGTACGGGACAGATACGCAGTATTTT CASSLAGYGTDTQYF
few TRBJ1-2 TRBV5-1 . TGCGCCAGCAGCCCCCGTTACGGAGACGGCGGCTACACCTTC CASSPRYGDGGYTF
few TRBJ2-1 TRBV9 . TGTGCCAGCAGCGTGCTAGCGACCTCCTACAATGAGCAGTTCTTC CASSVLATSYNEQFF
. TRBJ2-1 TRBV7-9 . TGTGCCAGCAGCTTGGGCCGGCCTCGGTCCTACAATGAGCAGTTCTTC CASSLGRPRSYNEQFF
. TRBJ2-3 TRBV7-6 TRBD2 TGTGCCAGCAGCTCCCAAGCGGGAGAAGCGAATACGCAGTATTTT CASSSQAGEANTQYF
. TRBJ2-3 TRBV7-2 . TGTGCCAGCAGCTTACATGAGAATACGCAGTATTTT CASSLHENTQYF
few TRBJ2-1 TRBV10-3 . TGTGCCATCAGTGAGCCTCCCCAGGACAATGAGCAGTTCTTC CAISEPPQDNEQFF
few TRBJ1-4 TRBV10-2 . TGCGCCAGCAAAATCGGGTCAGGGGAAAAACTGTTTTTT CASKIGSGEKLFF